This passage covers 13 T cell receptor beta chains from one sample sequenced in a study of Ad26.COV2.S vaccination and SARS-CoV-2 variants (dated by TCRdb to the early 2020s). Receptor amplification or capture employed the immunoSEQ multiplex PCR assay. Not all clones reach the TCRdb copy of this immuneACCESS table, which keeps in-frame sequences only. Checked studies attribute under half of the gap to unresolved V genes and leave the rest unexplained. The sample table records hundreds of thousands of clones; 83% of these occur just once. The ten largest account for about 8% of the sample. Reading the label with the study, this specimen's treatment or condition is: roughly 18 received Ad26.COV2.S at low or high dose, single or two shots; roughly 5 received placebo; per-sample allocation not given. Repertoires of vaccine and placebo recipients were sequenced from samples collected on day 63 after the first injection.

The specimen comprised peripheral blood, sampled in a trial of Ad26.COV2.S vaccine versus placebo. Receptors originate from a person aged 18-60 years who received the Ad26.COV2.S COVID-19 vaccine or a placebo.

V usage is TRBV6-6 and J usage is TRBJ1-1, with D maybe TRBD1 (5 bases). Trimming took 8 bases from V and 4 from J, leaving 17 bases between them. The CDR3 runs 14 residues. Germline lookup yields CDR1 MNHNY and CDR2 SVGAGI (reference sequence). The CDR3 DNA is TGTGCCAGCGTCCCCCCGGAGGGGAGCACTGAAGCTTTCTTT. Encoded protein: CASVPPEGSTEAFF.

The chain has TRBV27 and TRBJ1-1; no firm D call. The CDR3 loop spans 14 amino acids. The V gene's germline CDR1 is MNHEY and CDR2 SMNVEV (reference sequence). Trimming removed 6 bases at V and 3 bases at J, with 14 bases between. In DNA, the CDR3 is TGTGCCAGCAGCCGGGCCCTCCAGGACACTGAAGCTTTCTTT. This codes for CASSRALQDTEAFF.

In its sample, this clone was seen a few times. The chain has TRBV12-3 or TRBV12-4 and TRBJ2-5, with no clear D. There are 12 residues in the CDR3. The V end lost 6 bases, the J end lost 7 bases, and 12 bases lay between the germline ends. The CDR3 bases are TGTGCCAGCAGGCCAGGTGCAGGGACCCAGTACTTC. Its protein is CASRPGAGTQYF.

V usage is TRBV24-1 and J usage is TRBJ2-3, with D tentatively TRBD1 or TRBD2 (6 bases each). V was cut by 6 bases and J by 5 bases, with 14 bases left in between. The CDR3 consists of 14 residues. The V gene's germline CDR1 is KGHDR and CDR2 SFDVKD. CDR3 sequence: CATSSPGAVDTQYF. For the CDR3, the DNA is TGTGCCACCAGTTCCCCGGGGGCCGTAGATACGCAGTATTTT.

This chain links TRBV24-1 with TRBJ2-7, with D perhaps TRBD1 (6 bases). The CDR3 loop spans 13 amino acids. CDR1 is KGHDR, CDR2 SFDVKD, per germline. V lost 8 bases, J lost 3 bases, and 13 bases lay in between. This CDR3 is CATTPTGSYEQYF. The CDR3 nucleotides are TGTGCCACCACCCCCACAGGGAGCTACGAGCAGTACTTC.

This chain uses TRBV19 with TRBJ1-2, with D hard to call. The CDR3 runs 16 residues. V was cut by 3 bases and J by 0 bases, with 14 bases left in between. The V gene's germline CDR1 is LNHDA and CDR2 SQIVND (reference sequence). This chain's CDR3 is CASSISAGLANYGYTF. CDR3 nucleotide sequence: TGTGCCAGTAGTATCTCCGCGGGATTAGCTAACTATGGCTACACCTTC.

The rearrangement links TRBV7-9 to TRBJ2-7; D possibly corresponds to TRBD1 (6 bases). Germline CDR1 and CDR2: SEHNR and FQNEAQ (reference sequence). The CDR3 runs 15 residues. Trimming left V 6 bases short and J 0 bases short, with 15 bases between. CDR3 coding DNA: TGTGCCAGCAGTAGGCAACGGGACACCTCCTACGAGCAGTACTTC. Translated: CASSRQRDTSYEQYF.

This chain uses TRBV7-9 with TRBJ2-5, with D perhaps matching TRBD2 (6 bases). V gave up 2 bases and J gave up 5 bases, with 12 bases separating them. The germline V gene has CDR1 SEHNR and CDR2 FQNEAQ (reference sequence). This CDR3 is built from 14 residues. The CDR3 loop reads CASSLSSGRETQYF. CDR3 in DNA: TGTGCCAGCAGCTTATCGTCAGGGAGGGAGACCCAGTACTTC. Full variable domain (missing parts from reference TRBV7-9 and TRBJ2-5): DTGVSQNPRHKITKRGQNVTFRCDPISEHNRLYWYRQTLGQGPEFLTYFQNEAQLEKSRLLSDRFSAERPKGSFSTLEIQRTEQGDSAMYLCASSLSSGRETQYFGPGTRLLVL.

This rearrangement joins TRBV7-9 to TRBJ2-4, with D possibly being TRBD1 or TRBD2 (6 bases each). The CDR3 runs 18 residues. V was shortened by 4 bases and J by 0 bases, with 19 bases between the two germline ends. Germline CDR1 reads SEHNR; CDR2 reads FQNEAQ (reference sequence). The CDR3 region is CASSSTLGGTLAKNIQYF. The CDR3 coding sequence is TGTGCCAGCAGCTCGACCCTAGGGGGGACCTTAGCCAAAAACATTCAGTACTTC.

The chain employs TRBV18 and TRBJ2-7; 7 bases map to TRBD2. J lost 2 bases, V lost 0 bases, and 4 bases had no gene match. Germline V gene data show CDR1 as KGHSH and CDR2 as LQKENI. There are 15 residues in the CDR3. Here the CDR3 reads CASSPPASGAYEQYF. The CDR3 DNA reads TGTGCCAGCTCACCACCGGCTAGCGGAGCCTACGAGCAGTACTTC.

This clone has a handful of counts. V usage is TRBV6-6 and J usage is TRBJ1-1, with unresolved D. This CDR3 is built from 11 residues. V lost 6 bases, J lost 8 bases, and 10 bases lay in between. Germline CDR1 reads MNHNY; CDR2 reads SVGAGI (reference sequence). The CDR3 DNA reads TGTGCCAGCAGAGACAAAGAAGAAGCTTTCTTT. Its translation is CASRDKEEAFF.

The V call is TRBV6-5, the J call TRBJ1-3; D not resolved. The CDR3 totals 12 residues. The V gene's germline CDR1 is MNHEY and CDR2 SVGAGI. Trimming cost V 2 bases and J 8 bases, with 7 bases left between them. The CDR3 coding sequence is TGTGCCAGCAGTTACGACGGGGACACCATATATTTT. It specifies CASSYDGDTIYF.

This clone was found a few times. J is TRBJ1-5 and V is TRBV27; TRBD1 is a possible D gene (5 bases). CDR3 length: 12 residues. The V end was cut by 5 bases, the J end by 6 bases, with 8 bases between. Germline loops: CDR1 MNHEY, CDR2 SMNVEV (reference sequence). Here the CDR3 DNA reads TGTGCCAGCAGTGCAGGGTTTCAGCCCCAGCATTTT. Translating it yields CASSAGFQPQHF.